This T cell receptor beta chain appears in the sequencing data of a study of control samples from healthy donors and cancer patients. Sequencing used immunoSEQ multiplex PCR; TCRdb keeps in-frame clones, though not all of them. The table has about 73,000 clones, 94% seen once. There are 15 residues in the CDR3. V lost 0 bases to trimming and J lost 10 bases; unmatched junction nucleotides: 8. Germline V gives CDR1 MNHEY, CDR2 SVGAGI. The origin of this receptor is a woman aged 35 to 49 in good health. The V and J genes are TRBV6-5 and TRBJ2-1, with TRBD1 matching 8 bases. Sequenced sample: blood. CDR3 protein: CASSYSLQGAQEQFF. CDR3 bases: TGTGCCAGCAGTTACTCGCTCCAGGGGGCACAGGAGCAGTTCTTC.